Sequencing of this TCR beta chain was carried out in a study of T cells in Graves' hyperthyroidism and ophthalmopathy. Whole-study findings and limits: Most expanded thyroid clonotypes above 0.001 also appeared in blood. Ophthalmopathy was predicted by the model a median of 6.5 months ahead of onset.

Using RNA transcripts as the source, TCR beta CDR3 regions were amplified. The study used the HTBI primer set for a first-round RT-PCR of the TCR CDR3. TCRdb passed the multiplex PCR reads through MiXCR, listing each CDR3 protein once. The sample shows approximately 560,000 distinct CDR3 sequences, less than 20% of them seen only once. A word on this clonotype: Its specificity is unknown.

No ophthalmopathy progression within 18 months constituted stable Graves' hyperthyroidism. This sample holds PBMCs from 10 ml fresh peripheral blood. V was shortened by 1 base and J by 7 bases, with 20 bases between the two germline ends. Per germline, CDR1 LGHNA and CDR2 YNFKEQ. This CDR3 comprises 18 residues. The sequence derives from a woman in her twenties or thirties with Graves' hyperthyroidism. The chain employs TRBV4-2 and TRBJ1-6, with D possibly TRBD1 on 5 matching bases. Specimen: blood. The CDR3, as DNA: TGTGCCAGCAGCCAAGTCCGGGGAGGGGTCGCCCAGAATTCACCCCTCCACTTT. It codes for CASSQVRGGVAQNSPLHF.